A selection of T cell receptor beta chains follows, all from one sample in a study of CD8 T cells in ankylosing spondylitis. TCRdb re-analysed the 5' RACE reads in MiXCR, keeping a single row per CDR3 protein. The table has around 490,000 distinct CDR3 sequences, under 5.5% seen once. Sequenced: blood, either unsorted or a sorted T cell fraction (not recorded which). These receptors originate from a male donor with ankylosing spondylitis. The CDR3 runs from the conserved cysteine through the conserved F or W. D genes are given only for firm matches. Not every row has a clone size; where given, it reads once, few, many or a size class.

D	V	J	size	length	CDR3	DNA
TRBD2	TRBV4-3	TRBJ2-1	few	15	CASSQGSGSFNEQFF	TGCGCCAGCAGCCAAGGTAGCGGGAGTTTCAATGAGCAGTTCTTC
.	TRBV7-9	TRBJ2-7	many	16	CASSFTPGGAIYEQYF	TGTGCCAGCAGCTTTACCCCCGGCGGCGCGATCTACGAGCAGTACTTC
TRBD1	TRBV5-5	TRBJ1-4	many	17	CASSSPPRQGLTEKLFF	TGTGCCAGCAGCTCCCCCCCCAGACAGGGCCTTACGGAAAAACTGTTTTTT
TRBD2	TRBV4-2	TRBJ2-7	many	14	CASSQEGLGNEQYF	TGTGCCAGCAGCCAGGAGGGACTAGGAAACGAGCAGTACTTC
TRBD1	TRBV7-6	TRBJ1-6	many	13	CASGQGSLSPLHF	TGTGCCAGTGGACAGGGTTCTCTTTCACCCCTCCACTTT
.	TRBV4-1	TRBJ2-3	many	15	CASSQRRVFGDTQYF	TGCGCCAGCAGCCAAAGGCGGGTTTTCGGAGATACGCAGTATTTT
.	TRBV6-5	TRBJ2-1	many	14	CASSYGQAYNEQFF	TGTGCCAGCAGTTACGGACAAGCCTACAATGAGCAGTTCTTC
.	TRBV6-2/TRBV6-3	TRBJ2-7	many	12	CASSYHRENPWF	TGTGCCAGCAGTTACCACCGGGAGAATCCCTGGTTC
.	TRBV7-9	TRBJ1-1	many	15	CASSLGAGVETEAFF	TGTGCCAGCAGCTTAGGAGCAGGGGTAGAAACTGAAGCTTTCTTT
TRBD1	TRBV7-2	TRBJ1-2	many	16	CASSASRDSAEGGYTF	TGTGCCAGCAGCGCATCCCGGGACAGTGCCGAGGGGGGCTACACCTTC
TRBD2	TRBV2	TRBJ2-1	.	19	CTSCLGFGASGRTYNEQFF	TGTACCAGCTGTTTAGGATTTGGGGCTAGCGGGAGGACTTACAATGAGCAGTTCTTC
.	TRBV12-3/TRBV12-4	TRBJ1-1	many	14	CASRLVGGVTEAFF	TGTGCCAGCAGGCTTGTGGGGGGCGTAACTGAAGCTTTCTTT
TRBD1	TRBV27	TRBJ1-2	many	15	CASRVATGINYGYTF	TGTGCCAGCAGAGTAGCGACAGGGATCAACTATGGCTACACCTTC
.	TRBV12-3/TRBV12-4	TRBJ1-2	many	15	CASSLSGLANYGYTF	TGTGCCAGCAGTTTAAGTGGTTTGGCTAACTATGGCTACACCTTC